What follows describes a single TCR beta chain. Its specificity is unknown. The sorting of each CD8+ T cell subset was done in triplicate, at about 300,000 cells each. The data belong to a study of CXCR3-negative and CXCR3-positive naive CD8 T cells. Overall study findings and caveats: Both naive subsets carried similar amounts of surface CD5, so TCR strength was inferred from TRB CDR3 properties. Diversity in memory CD8+ cells fell much lower than the comparably high levels seen in both naive subsets. A higher hydrophobicity marked the TRB CDR3s of CXCR3-positive naive cells versus CXCR3-negative naive cells.

Carrying UMI labels, the TRB cDNA libraries were prepared through 5' RACE. TCRdb reprocessed the 5' RACE reads, with one entry per CDR3 protein and no DNA. The sample has about 120,000 distinct CDR3 sequences; the top ten hold 0.25% to 0.35%. The CDR3 loop spans 13 amino acids. From germline, CDR1 is SQVTM and CDR2 ANQGSEA. This clonotype was sampled from a human donor in good health. Some clones in this sample may be carry-over from other donors' samples. The sequenced material came from naive CXCR3- CD8+ T cells from blood. The sample's subset: CD45RO-CCR7+CD27+CD95- naive CD8+ T cells lacking CXCR3 (TNR3-). The chain couples TRBV29-1 to TRBJ2-7; the D gene TCRdb calls, TRBD1, cannot be checked with no DNA. This CDR3 is CSVASGAGYEQYF.